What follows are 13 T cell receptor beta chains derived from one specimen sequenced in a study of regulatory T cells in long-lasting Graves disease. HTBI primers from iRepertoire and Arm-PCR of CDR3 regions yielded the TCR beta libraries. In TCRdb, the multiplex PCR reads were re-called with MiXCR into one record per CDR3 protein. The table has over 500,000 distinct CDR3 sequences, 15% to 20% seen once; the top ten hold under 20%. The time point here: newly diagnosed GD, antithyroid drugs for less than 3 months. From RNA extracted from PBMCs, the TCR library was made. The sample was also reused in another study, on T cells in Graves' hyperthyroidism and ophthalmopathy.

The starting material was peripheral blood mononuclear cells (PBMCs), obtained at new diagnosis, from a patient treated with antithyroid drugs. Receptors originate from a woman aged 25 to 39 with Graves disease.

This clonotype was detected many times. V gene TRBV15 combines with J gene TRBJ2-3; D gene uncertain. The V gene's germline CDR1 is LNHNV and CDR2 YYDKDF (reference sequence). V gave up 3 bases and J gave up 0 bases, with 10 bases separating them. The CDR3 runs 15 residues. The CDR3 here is CATSRDGPSTDTQYF. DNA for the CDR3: TGTGCCACCAGCAGGGACGGTCCTAGCACAGATACGCAGTATTTT.

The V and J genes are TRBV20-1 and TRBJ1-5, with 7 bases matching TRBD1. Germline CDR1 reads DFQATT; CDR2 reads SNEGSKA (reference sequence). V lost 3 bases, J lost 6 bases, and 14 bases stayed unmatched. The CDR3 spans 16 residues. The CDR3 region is CSASGQVPRSGQPQHF. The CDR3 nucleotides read TGCAGTGCTAGCGGACAGGTCCCTCGCTCAGGTCAGCCCCAGCATTTT.

The CDR3 is CASTLTGGGPDTQYF. The CDR3 DNA follows: TGTGCCAGCACCCTAACGGGGGGGGGGCCAGATACGCAGTATTTT. The rearrangement joins TRBV2 to TRBJ2-3; 8 bases line up with TRBD2. CDR3 length: 15 amino acids. J gave up 4 bases and V 7 bases, and 10 bases lay outside the gene matches. Germline V gives CDR1 SNHLY, CDR2 FYNNEI.

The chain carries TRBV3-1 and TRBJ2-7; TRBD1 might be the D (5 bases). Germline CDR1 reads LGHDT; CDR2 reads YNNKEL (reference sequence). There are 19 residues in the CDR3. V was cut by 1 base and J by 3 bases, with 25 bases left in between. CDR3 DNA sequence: TGTGCCAGCAGCCAAGGAAATAGGCAGGGAAGAAGGCTCTGCTACGAGCAGTACTTC. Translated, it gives CASSQGNRQGRRLCYEQYF.

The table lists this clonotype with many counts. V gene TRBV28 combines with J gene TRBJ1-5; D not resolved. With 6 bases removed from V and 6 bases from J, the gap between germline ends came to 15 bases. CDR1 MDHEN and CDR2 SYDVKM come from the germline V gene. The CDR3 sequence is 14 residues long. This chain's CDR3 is CASSPVEGGQPQHF. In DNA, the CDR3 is TGTGCCAGCAGCCCCGTGGAGGGTGGTCAGCCCCAGCATTTT.

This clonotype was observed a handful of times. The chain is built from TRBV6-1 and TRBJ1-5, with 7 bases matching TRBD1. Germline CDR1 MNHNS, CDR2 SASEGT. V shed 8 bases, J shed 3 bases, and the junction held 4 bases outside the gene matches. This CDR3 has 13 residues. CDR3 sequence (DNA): TGTGCCAGCCGGGACAGCTCCAATCAGCCCCAGCATTTT. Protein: CASRDSSNQPQHF.

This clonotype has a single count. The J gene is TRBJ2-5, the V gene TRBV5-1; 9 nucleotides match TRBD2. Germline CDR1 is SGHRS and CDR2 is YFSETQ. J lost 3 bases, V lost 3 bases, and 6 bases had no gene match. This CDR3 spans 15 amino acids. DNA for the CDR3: TGCGCCAGCAGCTATGAAGCGGGAGGTAAAGAGACCCAGTACTTC. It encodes CASSYEAGGKETQYF. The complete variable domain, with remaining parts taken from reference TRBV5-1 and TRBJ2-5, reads KAGVTQTPRYLIKTRGQQVTLSCSPISGHRSVSWYQQTPGQGLQFLFEYFSETQRNKGNFPGRFSGRQFSNSRSEMNVSTLELGDSALYLCASSYEAGGKETQYFGPGTRLLVL.

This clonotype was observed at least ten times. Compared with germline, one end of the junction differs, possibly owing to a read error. CDR3 region: CASSLYRPHF. In nucleotides, the CDR3 is TGTGCCAGCAGCTTGTACCGACCTCATTTC. The chain recombines TRBV11-2 with TRBJ2-7; D is undetermined. CDR3 length: 10 amino acids. From germline, CDR1 is SGHAT and CDR2 FQNNGV.

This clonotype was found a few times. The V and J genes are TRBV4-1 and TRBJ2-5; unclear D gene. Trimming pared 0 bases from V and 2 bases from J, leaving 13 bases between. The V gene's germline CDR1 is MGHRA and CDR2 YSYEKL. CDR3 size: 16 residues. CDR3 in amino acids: CASSQDQAGYQETQYF. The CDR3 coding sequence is TGCGCCAGCAGCCAAGATCAAGCCGGCTATCAAGAGACCCAGTACTTC.

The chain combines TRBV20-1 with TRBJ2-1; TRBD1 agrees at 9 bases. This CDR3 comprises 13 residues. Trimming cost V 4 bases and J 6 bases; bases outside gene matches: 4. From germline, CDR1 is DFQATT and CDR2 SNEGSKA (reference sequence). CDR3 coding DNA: TGCAGTGCTATAAGACAGGGGGTCAATGAGCAGTTCTTC. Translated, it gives CSAIRQGVNEQFF.

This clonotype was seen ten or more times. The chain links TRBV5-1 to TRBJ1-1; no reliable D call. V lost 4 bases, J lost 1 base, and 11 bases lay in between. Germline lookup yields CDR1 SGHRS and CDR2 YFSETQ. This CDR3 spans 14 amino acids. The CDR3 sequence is CASSLEQRNTEAFF. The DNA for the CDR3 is TGCGCCAGCAGCCTCGAACAGAGGAACACTGAAGCTTTCTTT.

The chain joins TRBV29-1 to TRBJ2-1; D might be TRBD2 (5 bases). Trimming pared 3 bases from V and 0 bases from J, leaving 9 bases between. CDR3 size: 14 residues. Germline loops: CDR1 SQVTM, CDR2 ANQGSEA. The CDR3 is CSVDLGSSYNEQFF. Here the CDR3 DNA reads TGCAGCGTTGATCTGGGGAGCTCCTACAATGAGCAGTTCTTC.

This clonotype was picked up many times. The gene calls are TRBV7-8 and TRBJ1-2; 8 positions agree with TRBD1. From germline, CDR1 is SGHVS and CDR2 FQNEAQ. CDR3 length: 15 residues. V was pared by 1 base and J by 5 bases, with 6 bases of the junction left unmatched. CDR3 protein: CASSLVDRGAYGYTF. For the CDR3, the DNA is TGTGCCAGCAGCTTAGTTGACAGGGGTGCGTATGGCTACACCTTC.